This T cell receptor (beta chain) was profiled in a study of blood T cells in healthy people across ages (dated by TCRdb to 2014 to 2015). With regard to the full study: In model experiments, template switching captured about one uniquely barcoded TCR beta cDNA molecule for every two T cells. Using deep sequencing normalized with unique cDNA molecular identifiers, the study measured how TCR beta repertoire diversity changes with age. The donors were split into four age groups: young (average around 16 years), middle-aged (about 40), aged (approximately 60) and long-lived (roughly 88). To avoid experimental bias, donors of different ages were randomly spread across the sequencing lanes. Two additional independent replicas of 1 million unique cDNA reads from the same blood draw were analyzed for two donors (one aged 18 to 30 and one aged 80 or older). What the authors observed across the whole study: As age increased, observed TCR beta diversity per million T cells dropped in a roughly linear way, and a significant reduction was already evident by age 40. Bulk unsorted PBMC profiling prevented conclusive comparison of naive and antigen-experienced compartments. Observed TCR beta diversity correlated strongly with the percentage of naive T cells measured by flow cytometry. Compared with the aged group, the long-lived group had more naive CD4+ T cells, fewer expanded clones and increased TCR diversity, suggesting age selection. The CMV infection status of donors was not known, potentially confounding age-related changes in expanded clonotypes. Estimates of total diversity based on one million sequenced T cells were considered lower bounds and underestimates.

A note on this clonotype: The target of this receptor is not known. No quality values exist for individual bases; no much larger clone is one base distant.

The donors were about 40 Caucasian individuals from Russia, aged roughly 6 to 95 years, who were systemically healthy. Approximately 10 milliliters of peripheral blood were collected from each donor into EDTA-treated Vacutainer tubes. PBMCs were isolated by Ficoll-Paque density-gradient centrifugation, with at least 7 million obtained per sample. Trizol reagent was used to extract total RNA from the PBMCs, yielding at least 5.5 micrograms per sample. For every donor, an aliquot of PBMCs went through flow cytometry to measure the percentages of naive CD45RAhigh/CD27high T cells. The germline V gene yields SGHTA for CDR1 and FQGNSA for CDR2. Reading from cysteine to phenylalanine, the CDR3 counts 15 amino acids. Only the CDR3 region is kept as DNA, spanning 45 bases read in frame from base 1. The junction shows trimming of 0 bases on V and 8 bases on J, plus 11 bases between the germline ends. Library preparation was by 5' RACE. Sequenced using an Illumina HiSeq 2500. A second 7 to 11 cycle PCR used a sample-barcoded 5' primer and a J-beta primer mix. A template-switch 5' adaptor carrying 12 random nucleotides introduced a unique molecular identifier onto each TCR beta cDNA molecule. Each sample yielded at least 3 million CDR3-containing paired-end reads. First-strand cDNA synthesis was performed from all RNA using the Mint cDNA synthesis kit, with priming by a TRBC-specific oligonucleotide. Following uracil-DNA glycosylase treatment, a first 18-cycle PCR with universal primers M1SS and BC2_uni_R was performed on all cDNA. As for how the authors treated the data: Each sample was normalized by randomly selecting 1 million high-quality reads, each carrying a distinct molecular identifier. Reads with shared molecular identifiers were discarded instead of being binned into consensus sequences. CDR3 identification, clonotype clustering and error correction used MiTCR with a Q25 quality threshold and the strictest error-elimination algorithm. A nonparametric unseen species model with Euler transformation was used to estimate a lower bound on total TCR beta diversity. TCRdb reworked the public reads: Q25 trimming with fastp, MiXCR clone assembly, productive beta chains retained. Each record represents a unique CDR3 protein, reported with the most common genes and DNA among its rows. The V and J calls shown here were made by TCRdb, not taken from the authors' results. The sample table lists roughly 1.4 million distinct CDR3 sequences, roughly 64% of them with a count of one. Clones ranked in the top ten supply roughly 6.3% of the sample.

The sample was blood. This sequence uses TRBV7-2 and TRBJ1-6; a weak D assignment points to TRBD1 (6 bases agree). This receptor was identified in a man aged 18 to 29 in good health. The CDR3: CASSLAGGDHSPLHF. The DNA is as follows: TGTGCCAGCAGCTTAGCGGGGGGCGACCATTCACCCCTCCACTTT.